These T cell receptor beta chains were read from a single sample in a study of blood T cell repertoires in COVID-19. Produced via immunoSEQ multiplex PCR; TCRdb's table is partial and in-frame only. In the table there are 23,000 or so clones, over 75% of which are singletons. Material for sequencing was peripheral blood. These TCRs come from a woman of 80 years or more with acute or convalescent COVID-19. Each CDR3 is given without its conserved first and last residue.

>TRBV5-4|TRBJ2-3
ASSAGTSGSGTDTQY
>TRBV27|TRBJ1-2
AAGRSYGYT
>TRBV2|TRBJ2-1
ASRELAGGRNEQF
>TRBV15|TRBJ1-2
ATSPRQYYGYT
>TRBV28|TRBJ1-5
ASSDDGTVNQPQH
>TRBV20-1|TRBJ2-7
SASLSGSTN
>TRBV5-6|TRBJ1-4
ASSLGVRVPNEKLF
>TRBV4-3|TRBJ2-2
ASSQEVLAGRAGELF
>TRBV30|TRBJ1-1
AWSRGTGGGTEAF
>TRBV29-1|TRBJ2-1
SAWGRTGRNEQF
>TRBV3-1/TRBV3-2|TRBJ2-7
ASSQGLAGREQY
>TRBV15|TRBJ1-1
ATSRDLQATEAF
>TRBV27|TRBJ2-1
ASRRRGQERRF